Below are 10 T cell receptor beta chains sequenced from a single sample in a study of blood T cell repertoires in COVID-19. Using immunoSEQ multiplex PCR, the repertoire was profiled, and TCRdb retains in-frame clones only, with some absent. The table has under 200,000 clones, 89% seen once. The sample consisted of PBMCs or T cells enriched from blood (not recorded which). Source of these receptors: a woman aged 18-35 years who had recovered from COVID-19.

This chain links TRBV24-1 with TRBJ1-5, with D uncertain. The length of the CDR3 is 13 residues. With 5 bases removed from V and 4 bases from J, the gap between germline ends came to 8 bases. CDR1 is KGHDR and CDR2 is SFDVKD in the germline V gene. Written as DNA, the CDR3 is TGTGCCACCAGTGTTGGGAGGAATCAGCCCCAGCATTTT. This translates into CATSVGRNQPQHF.

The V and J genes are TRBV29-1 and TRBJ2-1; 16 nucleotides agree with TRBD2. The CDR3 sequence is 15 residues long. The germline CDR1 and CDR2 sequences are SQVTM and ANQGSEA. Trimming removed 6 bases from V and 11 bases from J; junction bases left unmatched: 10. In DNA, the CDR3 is TGCAGCGTAGATCCCGGGACTAGCGGGGGGGACCAGCAGTTCTTC. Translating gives CSVDPGTSGGDQQFF.

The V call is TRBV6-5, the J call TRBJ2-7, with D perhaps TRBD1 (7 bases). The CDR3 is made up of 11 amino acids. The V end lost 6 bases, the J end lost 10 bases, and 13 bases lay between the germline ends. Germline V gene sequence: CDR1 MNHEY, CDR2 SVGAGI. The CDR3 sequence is CASSRGTAQYF. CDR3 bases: TGTGCCAGCAGCCGCGGGACAGCCCAGTACTTC.

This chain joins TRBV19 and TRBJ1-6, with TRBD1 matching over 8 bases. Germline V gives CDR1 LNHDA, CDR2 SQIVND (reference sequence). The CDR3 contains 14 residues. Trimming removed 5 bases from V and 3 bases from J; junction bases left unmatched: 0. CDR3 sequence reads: CASSDRGYNSPLHF. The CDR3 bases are TGTGCCAGTAGTGACAGGGGCTATAATTCACCCCTCCACTTT.

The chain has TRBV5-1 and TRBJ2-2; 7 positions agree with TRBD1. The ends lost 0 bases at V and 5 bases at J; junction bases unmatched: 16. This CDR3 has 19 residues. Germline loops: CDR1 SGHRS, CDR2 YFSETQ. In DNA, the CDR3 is TGCGCCAGCAGCTTGGCCGATAGGGGGCCGGCATTGAGTACCGGGGAGCTGTTTTTT. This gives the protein CASSLADRGPALSTGELFF.

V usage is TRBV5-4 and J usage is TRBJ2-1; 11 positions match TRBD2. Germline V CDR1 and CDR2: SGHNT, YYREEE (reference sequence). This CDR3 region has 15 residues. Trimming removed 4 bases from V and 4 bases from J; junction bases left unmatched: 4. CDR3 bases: TGTGCCAGCAGCCCAGCTAGCGGGGGGTACAATGAGCAGTTCTTC. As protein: CASSPASGGYNEQFF.

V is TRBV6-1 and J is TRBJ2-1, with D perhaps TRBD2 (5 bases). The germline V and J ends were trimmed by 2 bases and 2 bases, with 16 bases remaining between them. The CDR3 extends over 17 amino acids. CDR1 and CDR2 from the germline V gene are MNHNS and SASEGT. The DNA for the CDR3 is TGTGCCAGCAGTGAATCCTGGGCTAGCCCTGCCTACAATGAGCAGTTCTTC. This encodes CASSESWASPAYNEQFF.

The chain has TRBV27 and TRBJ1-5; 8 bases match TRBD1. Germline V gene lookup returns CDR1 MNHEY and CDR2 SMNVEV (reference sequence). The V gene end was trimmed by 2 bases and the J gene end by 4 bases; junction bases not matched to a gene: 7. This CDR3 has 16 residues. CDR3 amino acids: CASSLQGARGNQPQHF. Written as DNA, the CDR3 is TGTGCCAGCAGTTTACAGGGGGCAAGGGGGAATCAGCCCCAGCATTTT.

The CDR3 sequence is CASSEGGQGTDTQYF. CDR3 in DNA: TGTGCCAGCAGTGAGGGGGGGCAGGGCACAGATACGCAGTATTTT. The V call is TRBV2, the J call TRBJ2-3; a weak D match, TRBD2 (7 bases). The CDR3 is made up of 15 amino acids. V lost 3 bases and J lost 1, with 11 bases in between. CDR1 SNHLY and CDR2 FYNNEI come from the germline V gene.

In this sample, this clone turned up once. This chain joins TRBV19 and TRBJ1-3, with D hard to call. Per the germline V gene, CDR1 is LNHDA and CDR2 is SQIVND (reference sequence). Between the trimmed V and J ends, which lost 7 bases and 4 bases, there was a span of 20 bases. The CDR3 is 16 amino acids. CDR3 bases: TGTGCCAGTACCCCGTCGGCGGCCGGCTTGGGAAACACCATATATTTT. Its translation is CASTPSAAGLGNTIYF.